The next 27 T cell receptor beta chains were all read from a single sample in a study of molecular identifiers for immune sequencing clone quantification. Each CDR3 protein is one row after TCRdb ran MiXCR on the PCR reads. Found here are about 640,000 distinct CDR3 sequences, 15% to 20% of them singletons; the top ten hold roughly 0.83%. Sample: naive CD8+ T cells from blood, with Jurkat cell RNA spiked in. Subset reported: FACS-sorted CD8+CD4-CCR7+CD45RA+ naive T cells. The source of these receptors is a human donor in good health. Some libraries in this study had Jurkat cell RNA spiked in.

This clonotype was observed many times. J is TRBJ2-3 and V is TRBV4-3, with 8 bases matching TRBD1. Germline V gives CDR1 LGHNA, CDR2 YSLEER. V lost 0 bases and J lost 6; bases outside the gene matches: 2. The CDR3 extends over 14 amino acids. CDR3 DNA: TGCGCCAGCAGCCAAGAACAGGGGGTTGATACGCAGTATTTT. It yields the protein CASSQEQGVDTQYF.

This clonotype was counted only a few times. V gene TRBV19 combines with J gene TRBJ1-6; TRBD1 matches at 7 bases. After removal of 3 bases from V and 7 bases from J, the junction contained 6 bases not matched to a gene. From germline, CDR1 is LNHDA and CDR2 SQIVND (reference sequence). This CDR3 spans 15 amino acids. The CDR3 protein is CASSISGQSNSPLHF. The DNA for the CDR3 is TGTGCCAGTAGTATCTCGGGACAGTCGAATTCACCCCTCCACTTT. The whole variable domain, filled in from reference TRBV19 and TRBJ1-6, reads DGGITQSPKYLFRKEGQNVTLSCEQNLNHDAMYWYRQDPGQGLRLIYYSQIVNDFQKGDIAEGYSVSREKKESFPLTVTSAQKNPTAFYLCASSISGQSNSPLHFGNGTRLTVT.

This chain connects TRBV20-1 to TRBJ2-1; the D gene is possibly TRBD1 (6 bases). Germline V gives CDR1 DFQATT, CDR2 SNEGSKA (reference sequence). This CDR3 is built from 16 residues. V lost 5 bases and J 4 bases, leaving 21 bases between the germline ends. CDR3 nucleotide sequence: TGCAGTGCTGGACCCGCTGACGGGACAAATTACAATGAGCAGTTCTTC. This encodes CSAGPADGTNYNEQFF.

This clonotype showed up many times. V gene TRBV7-2 combines with J gene TRBJ2-7; 9 nucleotides match TRBD2. After removal of 1 base from V and 3 bases from J, the junction contained 1 base not matched to a gene. CDR1 is SGHTA and CDR2 is FQGNSA in the germline V gene. The CDR3 is 14 residues long. CDR3 sequence reads: CASSLDSGGYEQYF. CDR3 nucleotides: TGTGCCAGCAGCTTAGATAGCGGGGGCTACGAGCAGTACTTC. Combining the CDR3 with reference TRBV7-2 and TRBJ2-7 gives the whole variable domain GAGVSQSPSNKVTEKGKDVELRCDPISGHTALYWYRQSLGQGLEFLIYFQGNSAPDKSGLPSDRFSAERTGGSVSTLTIQRTQQEDSAVYLCASSLDSGGYEQYFGPGTRLTVT.

This clonotype appeared many times. The rearrangement uses TRBV20-1 and TRBJ2-3; 7 nucleotides align to TRBD2. Germline-derived CDR1 and CDR2 are DFQATT and SNEGSKA (reference sequence). J lost 6 bases, V lost 3 bases, and 6 bases had no gene match. The CDR3 runs 13 residues. CDR3 sequence: CSARSGEGDTQYF. Written as DNA, the CDR3 is TGCAGTGCTAGGTCGGGGGAGGGGGATACGCAGTATTTT.

This clonotype was seen a handful of times. A read error is possible here, since a much larger clone lies one base away. V usage is TRBV4-3 and J usage is TRBJ1-1, with D uncertain. V was pared by 0 bases and J by 4 bases, with 18 bases between. Germline V gene data show CDR1 as LGHNA and CDR2 as YSLEER. The CDR3 consists of 17 residues. The CDR3 coding sequence is TGCGCCAGCAGCCAAGACCCTGTCAGATCCATGAGCACTGAAGCTTTCTTT. Translating it yields CASSQDPVRSMSTEAFF.

Details on this clonotype: This may stem from a read error, because a much larger clone lies one nucleotide away. The conserved phenylalanine or tryptophan normally closing the CDR3 is absent here, so this likely arose from a read error. This chain joins TRBV30 and TRBJ1-1; D not resolved. Germline V gene sequence: CDR1 GTSNPN, CDR2 SVGIG (reference sequence). This CDR3 comprises 12 residues. The CDR3 nucleotides are TGTGCGGCACGGGTCCTGGGCGCTGAAGCTTTCCTT. Its translation: CAARVLGAEAFL.

This clonotype came up many times. The chain couples TRBV27 to TRBJ2-5; no clear D gene. This CDR3 is 14 amino acids long. CDR1 is MNHEY and CDR2 is SMNVEV in the germline V gene (reference sequence). V lost 0 bases and J 7 bases, leaving 12 bases between the germline ends. CDR3 sequence: CASSLSGSLATQYF. DNA for the CDR3: TGTGCCAGCAGTTTATCCGGCAGCCTGGCGACCCAGTACTTC.

In this sample, this clonotype turned up many times. The J gene is TRBJ1-1, the V gene TRBV3-1, with D unresolved. The ends were cut back, 1 base at V and 8 bases at J, with 11 bases in the middle. There are 13 residues in the CDR3. Per germline, CDR1 LGHDT and CDR2 YNNKEL (reference sequence). CDR3 region: CASSQVWPEEAFF. CDR3 DNA: TGTGCCAGCAGCCAAGTCTGGCCAGAAGAAGCTTTCTTT.

This clonotype was seen at least ten times. V usage is TRBV28 and J usage is TRBJ2-1; D possibly uses TRBD1 or TRBD2 (5 bases each). The CDR3 has 13 amino acids. Per the germline V gene, CDR1 is MDHEN and CDR2 is SYDVKM. V shed 5 bases and J shed 10 bases, with 15 bases lying between them. The CDR3 DNA sequence: TGTGCCAGCAGTGCCCGGGGCCTCCGAGAGCAGTTCTTC. Translation gives CASSARGLREQFF.

There are a few counts of this clonotype. This chain uses TRBV7-3 with TRBJ2-7; the D gene could be TRBD1 or TRBD2 (5 bases each). V was trimmed by 5 bases and J by 3 bases, leaving 17 bases between them. The CDR3 runs to 15 residues. The germline gives CDR1 SGHTA, CDR2 FQGTGA. DNA of the CDR3: TGTGCCAGCAGCCCCGGGGCAGGGCGTTTCTACGAGCAGTACTTC. It translates to CASSPGAGRFYEQYF.

This clonotype was recorded at least ten times. The chain joins TRBV13 to TRBJ2-1; D is perhaps TRBD2 (6 bases). Trimming took 0 bases from V and 5 from J, leaving 14 bases between them. Germline values: CDR1 PRHDT, CDR2 FYEKMQ (reference sequence). The CDR3 sequence is 16 residues long. In DNA form, the CDR3 reads TGTGCCAGCAGCTTAGGCCCCGGGACTCTCAACAATGAGCAGTTCTTC. This translates into CASSLGPGTLNNEQFF.

Details on this clonotype: This clone may be a read error of a much larger clone one base away. The V and J genes are TRBV7-6 and TRBJ2-3; possibly TRBD2 for D (6 bases). Trimming pared 8 bases from V and 2 bases from J, leaving 17 bases between. The CDR3 runs 15 residues. Germline assignment: CDR1 SGHVS and CDR2 FNYEAQ. CDR3 coding DNA: TGTGCCAGCGGCCCCTTGGGGGGAACCACAGATACGCAGTATTTT. Translation gives CASGPLGGTTDTQYF.

This clonotype has more than one count but fewer than ten. The chain has TRBV27 and TRBJ1-6; possible D gene TRBD1, 5 bases. V lost 3 bases, J lost 7 bases, and 19 bases lay in between. This CDR3 is built from 17 residues. Germline lookup yields CDR1 MNHEY and CDR2 SMNVEV (reference sequence). CDR3 sequence reads: CASSFPPTTVSNSPLHF. Here the CDR3 DNA reads TGTGCCAGCAGTTTCCCCCCGACGACAGTTTCGAATTCACCCCTCCACTTT.

Notes on this clonotype: Possible read error: a much larger clone is one base away. The J gene is TRBJ2-5, the V gene TRBV24-1, with D possibly being TRBD1 or TRBD2 (5 bases each). Germline V gives CDR1 KGHDR, CDR2 SFDVKD. The CDR3 has 14 residues. The CDR3 bases are TGTGCCACCAGTGATCTCAGGGACCAAGAGGCCCAGTACTTC. Translating it yields CATSDLRDQEAQYF.

This clonotype came up a few times. The V and J genes are TRBV12-3 or TRBV12-4 and TRBJ2-7, with unresolved D. CDR3 length: 13 amino acids. V was pared by 2 bases and J by 2 bases, with 7 bases between. This CDR3 is CASSLHYTYEQYF. In DNA form, the CDR3 reads TGTGCCAGCAGTTTACATTATACCTACGAGCAGTACTTC.

This chain connects TRBV20-1 to TRBJ1-2; unclear D gene. Germline assignment: CDR1 DFQATT and CDR2 SNEGSKA (reference sequence). Trimming left V 4 bases short and J 0 bases short, with 12 bases between. This CDR3 is 14 amino acids long. The CDR3 bases are TGCAGTGCTACCCCCACAGAAGCTAACTATGGCTACACCTTC. This codes for CSATPTEANYGYTF.

This clonotype was counted many times. The genes are TRBV6-6 and TRBJ2-7; D not resolved. Germline values: CDR1 MNHNY, CDR2 SVGAGI (reference sequence). V dropped 2 bases and J dropped 2 bases, with 7 bases sitting between them. The CDR3 consists of 13 residues. The CDR3 sequence is CASSYAYTYEQYF. The DNA of the CDR3 is TGTGCCAGCAGTTACGCGTACACCTACGAGCAGTACTTC.

This clonotype was recorded a few times. The rearrangement uses TRBV29-1 and TRBJ1-4, with D unresolved. Germline lookup yields CDR1 SQVTM and CDR2 ANQGSEA. Trimming shortened V by 6 bases and J by 0 bases, and 8 bases separated the two germline ends. CDR3 length equals 13 residues. The DNA of the CDR3 is TGCAGCGTAACGTCGGCAACTAATGAAAAACTGTTTTTT. Its protein is CSVTSATNEKLFF.

This clonotype came up many times. This chain uses TRBV29-1 with TRBJ2-5; D ambiguous. V lost 5 bases, J lost 3 bases, and 7 bases lay in between. The CDR3 has 11 amino acids. Germline CDR1 reads SQVTM; CDR2 reads ANQGSEA. The CDR3 is CSVSGEETQYF. CDR3 coding DNA: TGCAGCGTTTCAGGCGAAGAGACCCAGTACTTC.

This clonotype was picked up many times. This chain joins TRBV27 and TRBJ1-2; D is possibly TRBD1 (5 bases). V gave up 5 bases and J gave up 7 bases, with 17 bases separating them. From germline, CDR1 is MNHEY and CDR2 SMNVEV (reference sequence). CDR3 length equals 14 residues. CDR3 in amino acids: CASSGGGGRRGYTF. The CDR3 DNA reads TGTGCCAGCAGTGGGGGGGGGGGTCGACGTGGCTACACCTTC.

This clonotype showed up many times. The V gene is TRBV10-3, the J gene TRBJ2-7; possible D gene TRBD1, 6 bases. Germline V gene data show CDR1 as ENHRY and CDR2 as SYGVKD. The ends were cut back, 3 bases at V and 6 bases at J, with 15 bases in the middle. The CDR3 covers 14 residues. In DNA form, the CDR3 reads TGTGCCATCAGTGAAGTAGACGAGGGGGTCGAGCAGTACTTC. It yields the protein CAISEVDEGVEQYF.

With respect to this clonotype: This may arise from a read error, as a much more abundant clone is one base away. The chain recombines TRBV6-5 with TRBJ2-2; D possibly uses TRBD1 or TRBD2 (5 bases each). This CDR3 comprises 16 residues. Between the trimmed V and J ends, which lost 2 bases and 4 bases, there was a span of 14 bases. The germline V gene has CDR1 MNHEY and CDR2 SVGAGI. This chain's CDR3 is CASSYAGSALTGELFF. CDR3 sequence (DNA): TGTGCCAGCAGTTACGCAGGGAGCGCGCTCACCGGGGAGCTGTTTTTT.

With respect to this clonotype: Relative to the germline gene, one junction end is altered; a read error may explain this. CDR3: CASCQVLAGLQETQYF. CDR3 DNA: TGTGCCAGCTGCCAAGTGTTAGCGGGGCTCCAAGAGACCCAGTACTTC. The rearrangement uses TRBV14 and TRBJ2-5; TRBD2 matches 8 bases. The V gene's germline CDR1 is SGHDN and CDR2 FVKESK. CDR3 length equals 16 residues. Filled out from reference TRBV14 and TRBJ2-5, the complete variable domain reads EAGVTQFPSHSVIEKGQTVTLRCDPISGHDNLYWYRRVMGKEIKFLLHFVKESKQDESGMPNNRFLAERTGGTYSTLKVQPAELEDSGVYFCASCQVLAGLQETQYFGPGTRLLVL.

This clonotype was counted ten times or more. This rearrangement joins TRBV2 to TRBJ1-5; D is undetermined. V dropped 3 bases and J dropped 8 bases, with 17 bases sitting between them. Germline CDR1 and CDR2: SNHLY and FYNNEI. CDR3 size: 15 residues. This CDR3 reads CASSEWAEDMEPQHF. The CDR3 nucleotides read TGTGCCAGCAGTGAGTGGGCAGAAGATATGGAGCCCCAGCATTTT.

This clonotype was recorded at least ten times. The rearrangement joins TRBV12-3 or TRBV12-4 to TRBJ2-3; the D call may be TRBD1 or TRBD2 (5 bases each). This CDR3 contains 13 residues. V lost 6 bases to trimming and J lost 7 bases, with 14 bases between them. CDR3 loop: CASRDTSGNTQYF. DNA of the CDR3: TGTGCCAGCAGGGACACCTCGGGGAATACGCAGTATTTT.

A note on this clonotype: Mismatch with germline at one junction end may stem from a read error. CDR3 DNA: TGTGCCAGCAGCTTGGGGGGAATCAACGAGCGGTACTTC. It is translated as CASSLGGINERYF. The V gene is TRBV5-3, the J gene TRBJ2-7; tentative D call: TRBD2 (6 bases). TRBV5-3 is an ORF for which the function is uncertain. The CDR3 runs 13 residues.